The text below deals with one T cell receptor (beta chain). The CDR3 is made up of 17 amino acids. Germline CDR1 is SGHRS and CDR2 is YFSETQ. V was clipped by 0 bases and J by 1 base; unmatched bases: 7. The sample comes from a study of T cell responses to AZD1222 COVID-19 vaccine. Repertoires were generated with immunoSEQ multiplex PCR, while TCRdb's copy carries only in-frame clones and drops some. This table has 40,000 to 45,000 clones, nearly 85% appearing once. The starting material was peripheral blood, obtained on day 0 of AZD1222 vaccination. This rearrangement joins TRBV5-1 to TRBJ1-1; 9 bases line up with TRBD1. The receptor was derived from an adult in good health. In DNA, the CDR3 is TGCGCCAGCAGCTTGGAAGGACAGGGGATGACGAACACTGAAGCTTTCTTT. Protein sequence: CASSLEGQGMTNTEAFF.